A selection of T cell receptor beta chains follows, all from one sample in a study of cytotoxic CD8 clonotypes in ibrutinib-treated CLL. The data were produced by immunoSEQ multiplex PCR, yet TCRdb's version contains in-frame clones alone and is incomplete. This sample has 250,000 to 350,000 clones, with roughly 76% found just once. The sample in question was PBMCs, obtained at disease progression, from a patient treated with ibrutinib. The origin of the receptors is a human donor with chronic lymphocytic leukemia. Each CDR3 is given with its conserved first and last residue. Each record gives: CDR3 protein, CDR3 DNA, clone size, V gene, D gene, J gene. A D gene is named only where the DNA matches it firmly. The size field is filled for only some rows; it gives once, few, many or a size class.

CASSQDTGLAGVKGELFF TGTGCCAGCAGCCAGGACACTGGACTAGCGGGAGTAAAGGGGGAGCTGTTTTTT - TRBV14 TRBD2 TRBJ2-2
CASSRTGITDYGYTF TGTGCCAGCAGCAGGACAGGGATAACGGACTATGGCTACACCTTC - TRBV7-9 TRBD1 TRBJ1-2
CAWSVRLGQGSYGYTF TGTGCCTGGAGTGTACGGTTGGGACAGGGATCCTATGGCTACACCTTC - TRBV30 TRBD1 TRBJ1-2
CASSSILEEQYF TGTGCCAGCAGCTCAATTTTGGAGGAGCAGTACTTC - TRBV7-9 - TRBJ2-7
CATSREWPDVAGNTIYF TGTGCCACCAGCAGAGAGTGGCCTGACGTCGCTGGAAACACCATATATTTT - TRBV15 - TRBJ1-3
CSVGGRGTSTDTQYF TGCAGCGTTGGGGGACGGGGGACGAGCACAGATACGCAGTATTTT - TRBV29-1 - TRBJ2-3
CASSLRGLETQYF TGTGCCAGCAGTTTGAGGGGGCTGGAGACCCAGTACTTC - TRBV27 TRBD1 TRBJ2-5
CASSTGSSSYNSPLHF TGTGCCAGTAGTACAGGCTCCAGCTCCTATAATTCACCCCTCCACTTT - TRBV19 - TRBJ1-6
CASRLTLNSPLHF TGTGCCAGCAGGCTGACATTGAATTCACCCCTCCACTTT - TRBV2 - TRBJ1-6
CASSGDRAQETQYF TGTGCCAGCAGTGGGGACAGGGCCCAAGAGACCCAGTACTTC - TRBV2 TRBD1 TRBJ2-5
CATHRDRDPTDTQYF TGCGCCACCCACAGGGACCGGGACCCGACAGATACGCAGTATTTT - TRBV10-2 - TRBJ2-3
CASSVVNRGGTEAFF TGTGCCAGCAGCGTAGTAAACAGGGGTGGAACTGAAGCTTTCTTT - TRBV9 TRBD1 TRBJ1-1
CASSVGRSYEQYF TGTGCCAGCAGTGTCGGCCGTAGCTACGAGCAGTACTTC - TRBV2 - TRBJ2-7
CASNYQGSDEQFF TGTGCCAGCAACTATCAGGGATCCGATGAGCAGTTCTTC - TRBV28 - TRBJ2-1
CASSFGAAGPGELFF TGTGCCAGCAGCTTTGGCGCGGCGGGTCCCGGGGAGCTGTTTTTT - TRBV5-8 - TRBJ2-2
CASSVATTPLHF TGTGCCAGCAGTGTCGCGACGACACCCCTCCACTTT - TRBV2 - TRBJ1-6
CASSPAGSEKLFF TGTGCCAGCTCACCTGCAGGGAGTGAAAAACTGTTTTTT - TRBV18 - TRBJ1-4
CASSVDGRGVEAFF TGTGCCAGCAGCGTAGATGGACGCGGGGTTGAAGCTTTCTTT - TRBV9 - TRBJ1-1
CASSPRGASYYEQYF TGTGCCAGCAGCCCAAGAGGGGCATCTTACTACGAGCAGTACTTC - TRBV6-5 - TRBJ2-7
CASSLGTGNTYEQYF TGTGCCAGCAGCCTCGGGACAGGGAACACCTACGAGCAGTACTTC - TRBV11-2 TRBD1 TRBJ2-7
CASSRTGGMNQPQHF TGTGCCAGCAGTAGGACAGGGGGCATGAATCAGCCCCAGCATTTT - TRBV2 TRBD1 TRBJ1-5
CASSLDFRGGSYEQYF TGTGCCAGCAGCTTAGACTTCCGGGGGGGCTCCTACGAGCAGTACTTC - TRBV11-2 TRBD2 TRBJ2-7
CASRPGLTNNEQFF TGTGCCAGCAGGCCGGGACTTACTAACAATGAGCAGTTCTTC - TRBV7-6 - TRBJ2-1
CASSSLGQPQHF TGTGCCAGCTCCTCTCTGGGTCAGCCCCAGCATTTT - TRBV18 - TRBJ1-5
CASSGAGTDTQYF TGTGCCAGCAGTGGGGCGGGCACAGATACGCAGTATTTT - TRBV6-1 - TRBJ2-3
CSVGGQGVRNEQFF TGCAGCGTTGGTGGTCAGGGGGTACGCAATGAGCAGTTCTTC - TRBV29-1 TRBD1 TRBJ2-1
CASSLVGTGIFEKLFF TGCGCCAGCAGCTTGGTGGGGACAGGGATTTTCGAAAAACTGTTTTTT - TRBV5-1 TRBD1 TRBJ1-4
CASTKYRDNQPQHF TGTGCCAGCACGAAGTACAGGGACAATCAGCCCCAGCATTTT - TRBV6-1 - TRBJ1-5
CASSRKGVRTQYF TGTGCCAGCAGTCGGAAGGGAGTTAGGACCCAGTACTTC few TRBV6-5 - TRBJ2-5
CASSLARVAGGNEQFF TGTGCCAGCAGCTTAGCGCGGGTAGCGGGAGGGAATGAGCAGTTCTTC - TRBV7-6 TRBD2 TRBJ2-1
CASSELGRDEQYF TGCGCCAGCAGTGAGCTAGGCAGGGACGAGCAGTACTTC - TRBV10-2 - TRBJ2-7
CASSLGAYSGRNAYEQYF TGTGCCAGCAGTCTGGGGGCCTATAGCGGGAGGAACGCTTACGAGCAGTACTTC once TRBV28 TRBD2 TRBJ2-7
CASSLGTTPQETQYF TGTGCCAGCAGCTTAGGGACTACCCCCCAAGAGACCCAGTACTTC once TRBV11-2 - TRBJ2-5
CASRITGFPPRAFF TGTGCCAGCAGAATCACAGGGTTCCCACCACGGGCTTTCTTT - TRBV13 - TRBJ1-1
CAISPGQVGSGANVLTF TGTGCCATCAGCCCGGGACAGGTAGGTTCGGGGGCCAACGTCCTGACTTTC - TRBV10-3 TRBD1 TRBJ2-6
CASSLLISEGMNTEAFF TGTGCCAGCAGCTTACTCATTAGTGAGGGGATGAACACTGAAGCTTTCTTT - TRBV7-9 - TRBJ1-1
CASSGREAYNEQFF TGTGCCAGCAGCGGACGGGAGGCCTACAATGAGCAGTTCTTC - TRBV27 TRBD2 TRBJ2-1
CASGTPGSVSGQYF TGCGCCAGCGGGACTCCCGGATCCGTGAGTGGGCAGTATTTT once TRBV10-1 - TRBJ2-3
CASRHWLTGTDTQYF TGTGCCAGCAGACACTGGTTGACCGGCACAGATACGCAGTATTTT once TRBV6-6 - TRBJ2-3
CATSRENRANEQFF TGTGCCACCAGCAGAGAAAACAGGGCTAATGAGCAGTTCTTC - TRBV15 - TRBJ2-1
CASRDREGYYGYTF TGTGCCAGCAGGGACAGAGAAGGCTACTATGGCTACACCTTC - TRBV6-1 - TRBJ1-2
CASSLAVRMNTEAFF TGTGCCAGCAGCTTAGCGGTCAGAATGAACACTGAAGCTTTCTTT - TRBV7-8 - TRBJ1-1
CASSPFFRDAPSSYEQYF TGTGCCAGCTCACCTTTCTTCCGGGACGCCCCTTCCTCCTACGAGCAGTACTTC - TRBV18 - TRBJ2-7
CASSQAGTRYEQYF TGCGCCAGCAGCCAGGCCGGGACACGCTACGAGCAGTACTTC - TRBV4-1 - TRBJ2-7
CASSLESGTGTYEQYF TGTGCCAGCAGCTTAGAGAGCGGGACGGGGACCTACGAGCAGTACTTC - TRBV7-2 TRBD2 TRBJ2-7
CASSESAGDGYTF TGCGCCAGCAGTGAGTCGGCGGGGGATGGCTACACCTTC - TRBV10-2 - TRBJ1-2
CASSGSSTGTGDYEQYF TGTGCCAGCAGCGGCTCCTCTACCGGGACAGGGGACTACGAGCAGTACTTC - TRBV9 TRBD1 TRBJ2-7
CASRAGTVSYNEQFF TGTGCCAGCAGGGCCGGGACAGTTTCCTACAATGAGCAGTTCTTC - TRBV27 TRBD1 TRBJ2-1
CASSRTSADTQYF TGTGCCAGCAGCCGGACTAGCGCAGATACGCAGTATTTT - TRBV28 TRBD2 TRBJ2-3
CASRRFLNTEAFF TGTGCCAGCAGAAGATTCCTCAACACTGAAGCTTTCTTT - TRBV27 - TRBJ1-1
CASSLVTGYGYTF TGTGCCAGCAGTTTGGTTACGGGCTATGGCTACACCTTC few TRBV27 - TRBJ1-2
CSAEQGGTEAFF TGCAGCGCTGAACAGGGGGGGACTGAAGCTTTCTTT - TRBV29-1 TRBD1 TRBJ1-1
CASSLREGYTF TGTGCCAGCAGTTTAAGGGAGGGCTACACCTTC few TRBV28 - TRBJ1-2
CASSWGGNQPQHF TGTGCCAGCAGCTGGGGGGGTAATCAGCCCCAGCATTTT - TRBV2 - TRBJ1-5
CASSQRTGVHEQYF TGCGCCAGCAGTCAAAGGACAGGGGTCCACGAGCAGTACTTC few TRBV10-1 TRBD1 TRBJ2-7
CASSPGLAGGPTDTQYF TGTGCCAGCAGCCCGGGACTAGCGGGGGGGCCCACAGATACGCAGTATTTT - TRBV4-2 TRBD2 TRBJ2-3
CASSPRIYQETQYF TGTGCCAGCAGTCCCAGGATTTACCAAGAGACCCAGTACTTC - TRBV28 - TRBJ2-5
CASSQDTTGGRFLPQHF TGCGCCAGCAGCCAAGATACAACAGGGGGCCGTTTTTTGCCCCAGCATTTT - TRBV4-1 TRBD1 TRBJ1-5
CASSFSGAETQYF TGTGCCAGCAGCTTTTCCGGGGCGGAGACCCAGTACTTC - TRBV11-2 - TRBJ2-5